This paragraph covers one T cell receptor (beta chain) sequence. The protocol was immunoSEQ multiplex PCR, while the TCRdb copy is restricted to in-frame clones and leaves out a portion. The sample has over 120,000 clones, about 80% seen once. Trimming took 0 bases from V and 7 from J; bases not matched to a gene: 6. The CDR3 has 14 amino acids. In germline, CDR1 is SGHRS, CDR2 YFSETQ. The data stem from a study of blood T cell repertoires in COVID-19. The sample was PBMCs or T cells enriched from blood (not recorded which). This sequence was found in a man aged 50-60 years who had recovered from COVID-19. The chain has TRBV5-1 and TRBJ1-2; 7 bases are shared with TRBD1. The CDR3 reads CASSLGGTESGYTF. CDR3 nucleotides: TGCGCCAGCAGCTTGGGAGGGACAGAGAGTGGCTACACCTTC.